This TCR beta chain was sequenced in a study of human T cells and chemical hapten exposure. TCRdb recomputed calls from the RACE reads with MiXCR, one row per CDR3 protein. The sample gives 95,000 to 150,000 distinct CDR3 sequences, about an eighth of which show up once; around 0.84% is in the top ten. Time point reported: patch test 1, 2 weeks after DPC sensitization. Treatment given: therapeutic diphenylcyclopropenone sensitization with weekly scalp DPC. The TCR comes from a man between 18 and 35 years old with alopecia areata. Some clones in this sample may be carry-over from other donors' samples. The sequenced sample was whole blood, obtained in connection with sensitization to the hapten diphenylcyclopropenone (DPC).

This chain's CDR3 is CASSSTREGTQYF. For the CDR3, the DNA is TGTGCCAGCAGTTCCACTAGGGAGGGGACCCAGTACTTC. The V call is TRBV12-3 or TRBV12-4, the J call TRBJ2-5; TRBD2 matches 7 bases. This CDR3 is built from 13 residues. With V trimmed by 4 bases and J by 7 bases, 6 bases remained unmatched.